The 14 T cell receptor beta chains below all came from one sample that was sequenced in a study of T cell responses to AZD1222 COVID-19 vaccine. Data came from immunoSEQ multiplex PCR; TCRdb stores just in-frame clones and leaves some out. The repertoire holds more than 65,000 clones, with over 75% as singletons. The input for sequencing was peripheral blood, taken 28 days after the second AZD1222 dose. The source of these receptors is an adult who received the AZD1222 COVID-19 vaccine.

J is TRBJ1-4 and V is TRBV10-3; 8 bases match TRBD1. The J segment lost 8 bases and the V segment lost 6 bases, leaving 8 bases of the junction unmatched. The length of the CDR3 is 14 residues. Germline CDR1 ENHRY, CDR2 SYGVKD. The CDR3 here is CAIRKDRAEEKLFF. For the CDR3, the DNA is TGTGCCATCAGAAAGGACAGGGCTGAGGAAAAACTGTTTTTT.

The V gene is TRBV6-2 or TRBV6-3, the J gene TRBJ2-1, with TRBD1 identical over 8 bases. Per the germline V gene, CDR1 is MNHEY and CDR2 is SVGEGT. Trimming took 0 bases from V and 8 from J; bases not matched to a gene: 9. The CDR3 consists of 16 residues. CDR3 loop: CASSYSEGQGGHEQFF. Written as DNA, the CDR3 is TGTGCCAGCAGTTACTCGGAAGGACAGGGTGGTCATGAGCAGTTCTTC.

This chain uses TRBV6-1 with TRBJ1-5; D is uncertain. V was clipped by 2 bases and J by 2 bases, with 4 bases between them. The CDR3 length is 13 residues. CDR1 and CDR2 (germline): MNHNS, SASEGT. The CDR3 sequence: CASSEQGNQPQHF. The DNA of the CDR3 is TGTGCCAGCAGTGAACAGGGCAATCAGCCCCAGCATTTT.

The CDR3 is CSVGGGNQPQHF. CDR3 DNA: TGCAGCGTTGGAGGGGGAAATCAGCCCCAGCATTTT. The J gene is TRBJ1-5, the V gene TRBV29-1, with D perhaps matching TRBD1 (6 bases). This CDR3 has 12 amino acids. CDR1 is SQVTM and CDR2 is ANQGSEA in the germline V gene. V lost 4 bases to trimming and J lost 4 bases, with 8 bases between them.

The CDR3 nucleotides are TGTGCCAGCAGTACAGGGACTAGCGTAGATACGCAGTATTTT. Translated: CASSTGTSVDTQYF. The V call is TRBV2, the J call TRBJ2-3; 10 bases match TRBD2. After removal of 5 bases from V and 5 bases from J, the junction contained 4 bases not matched to a gene. The CDR3 totals 14 residues. Germline V gene data show CDR1 as SNHLY and CDR2 as FYNNEI.

This chain links TRBV5-6 with TRBJ1-2; no clear D. Germline values: CDR1 SGHDT, CDR2 YYEEEE. The CDR3 is 12 amino acids. The V end was cut by 1 base, the J end by 4 bases, with 5 bases between. The chain's CDR3 is CASSLTGYGYTF. DNA for the CDR3: TGTGCCAGCAGCTTGACGGGCTATGGCTACACCTTC.

The chain links TRBV3-1 (or the pseudogene TRBV3-2) to TRBJ2-3; D is possibly TRBD2 (6 bases). Germline CDR1 and CDR2: LGHDT and YNNKEL (reference sequence). The V end lost 4 bases, the J end lost 2 bases, and 22 bases lay between the germline ends. The CDR3 has 18 amino acids. The DNA of the CDR3 is TGTGCCAGCAGCCCACCCCGGGTAGCGGAGTTTTACACAGATACGCAGTATTTT. It is translated as CASSPPRVAEFYTDTQYF.

This clone was seen only once. The gene calls are TRBV28 and TRBJ2-5; TRBD1 matches 11 bases. With V trimmed by 6 bases and J by 4 bases, 10 bases remained unmatched. The CDR3 is 16 residues long. Germline V gene data show CDR1 as MDHEN and CDR2 as SYDVKM. The CDR3 loop reads CASSPLDRGRLETQYF. The CDR3 bases are TGTGCCAGCAGCCCATTGGACAGGGGGCGCTTAGAGACCCAGTACTTC.

The chain joins TRBV18 to TRBJ1-1; D gene ambiguous. The germline CDR1 and CDR2 sequences are KGHSH and LQKENI. The CDR3 consists of 12 residues. V gave up 2 bases and J gave up 4 bases, with 5 bases separating them. The CDR3 is CASSPGSTEAFF. The CDR3 coding sequence is TGTGCCAGCTCACCAGGGAGCACTGAAGCTTTCTTT.

The chain employs TRBV7-2 and TRBJ2-5; TRBD2 matches at 12 bases. With 4 bases clipped from V and 6 bases from J, the junction kept 12 bases outside the gene matches. CDR1 is SGHTA, CDR2 FQGNSA, per germline. CDR3 length: 17 residues. DNA for the CDR3: TGTGCCAGCAGCTCCTCCTCGACTAGCGGGAGTGGAAAGACCCAGTACTTC. Translating it yields CASSSSSTSGSGKTQYF.

The chain uses TRBV7-6 and TRBJ2-2, with a weak D call TRBD2 (6 bases). Germline CDR1 SGHVS, CDR2 FNYEAQ. CDR3 size: 14 residues. The ends were cut back, 5 bases at V and 5 bases at J, with 12 bases in the middle. The chain's CDR3 is CASSRSSATGELFF. CDR3 sequence (DNA): TGTGCCAGCAGCAGATCTAGCGCTACCGGGGAGCTGTTTTTT.

The rearrangement links TRBV5-4 to TRBJ1-1; D not certain. From germline, CDR1 is SGHNT and CDR2 YYREEE (reference sequence). Trimming stripped 0 bases from V and 1 base from J, with 10 bases between. This CDR3 comprises 15 residues. The CDR3 nucleotides are TGTGCCAGCAGCTTGGCTTTACGGCCGAACACTGAAGCTTTCTTT. This sequence encodes CASSLALRPNTEAFF.

This rearrangement joins TRBV3-1 (or the pseudogene TRBV3-2) to TRBJ1-1, with a tentative D call TRBD1 (5 bases). CDR3 length equals 16 residues. Trimming cost V 4 bases and J 4 bases, with 19 bases left between them. From germline, CDR1 is LGHDT and CDR2 YNNKEL (reference sequence). CDR3 in amino acids: CASSRGAGADSTEAFF. The DNA for the CDR3 is TGTGCCAGCAGCCGAGGGGCAGGAGCTGATAGCACTGAAGCTTTCTTT.

This sequence joins TRBV9 and TRBJ2-5; TRBD2 is a possible D gene (6 bases). V dropped 4 bases and J dropped 5 bases, with 15 bases sitting between them. Germline assignment: CDR1 SGDLS and CDR2 YYNGEE. This CDR3 spans 14 amino acids. The CDR3 spells CASSRDSARETQYF. The CDR3, as DNA: TGTGCCAGCAGCCGGGACTCCGCCAGGGAGACCCAGTACTTC.